Listed below are T cell receptor beta chains from one sample, sequenced in a study of tumor-infiltrating lymphocytes in oesophageal squamous cell carcinoma. One entry per CDR3 protein results from TCRdb running MiXCR on the PCR reads. The repertoire holds about 14,000 distinct CDR3 sequences, with 45% to 50% as singletons. The sample taken for sequencing was blood. Receptors were obtained from a male donor with esophageal squamous cell carcinoma. Both conserved end residues are part of each CDR3. D genes are given only for firm matches.

len	d_gene	v_gene	j_gene	CDR3aa
14	NA	TRBV7-2	NA	CASSVRIDSYEQYF
15	TRBD1	TRBV7-2	TRBJ2-1	CASSGGTGVRGTQFF
19	TRBD2	TRBV24-1	NA	CATSDSGGGSKAGAYEQFF
14	TRBD1	TRBV7-9	NA	CASFSTGGSYEQYF
14	NA	TRBV7-2	NA	CASSLMGRAETQYF
15	NA	TRBV7-9	TRBJ2-4	CASSLQGTLNRGQYF
14	NA	TRBV6-2/TRBV6-3	NA	CASSESGTYNEQFF
14	TRBD1	TRBV6-5	NA	CASSSSTGTYEQYF
18	NA	TRBV12-5	TRBJ2-1	CASGSALADRVSYNEQFF
16	NA	TRBV7-8	NA	CASSATAGGRYNEQFF
15	TRBD1	TRBV28	TRBJ2-3	CASSRDRGWTDTQYF
18	NA	TRBV5-1	TRBJ1-1	CASSLTSGLGGLRTEAFF
15	NA	TRBV7-9	NA	CASSLAGANYNEQFF
15	TRBD2	TRBV12-5	TRBJ2-1	CASGTSGRGRNEQFF
15	TRBD1	TRBV6-6	NA	CASSLRGQGVYGYTF
13	NA	TRBV28	TRBJ1-4	CASYRRDNEKLFF
15	NA	TRBV12-3/TRBV12-4	TRBJ1-2	CASSLKGRGDYGYTF
14	NA	TRBV12-3/TRBV12-4	TRBJ2-1	CASSFSGFYNEQFF
16	NA	TRBV27	TRBJ2-1	CASSLRASRSYNEQFF
13	NA	TRBV10-1	NA	CASTTAGGHEQYF
14	NA	TRBV7-8	TRBJ1-1	CASSLVGVNTEAFF
16	NA	TRBV28	TRBJ2-4	CASSLSTGQAKNIQYF
16	TRBD1	TRBV7-6	TRBJ2-6	CASSTLTGTGANVLTF
13	NA	TRBV7-2	NA	CASSLLRAHEQYF
13	NA	TRBV5-1	TRBJ2-1	CASSLGGSNEQFF
13	NA	TRBV11-2	TRBJ1-4	CASSYPTNEKLFF
14	NA	TRBV28	TRBJ2-5	CASSLRGRQETQYF
13	TRBD2	TRBV6-1	TRBJ2-7	CASSSSGLYEQYF
14	NA	TRBV7-3	TRBJ2-5	CASSPRGRGETQYF
11	NA	TRBV7-9	TRBJ2-5	CASSAGQTQYF
17	NA	TRBV10-3	TRBJ2-6	CAIRGSGKTSGANVLTF
13	NA	TRBV18	TRBJ1-6	CASSPPTGSPLHF
14	NA	TRBV20-1	TRBJ1-1	CSAGAGHRNTEAFF
13	NA	TRBV6-1	NA	CASSPTEIYGYTF
15	NA	TRBV9	TRBJ1-6	CASSEGQNRNSPLHF
12	NA	TRBV7-2	TRBJ1-5	CASSYQNQPQHF
13	NA	TRBV5-1	TRBJ1-2	CASSLYGNYGYTF
14	TRBD2	TRBV6-1	TRBJ2-7	CASGRTSGTYEQYF
13	NA	TRBV7-8	TRBJ2-5	CASSFSGGETQYF
15	TRBD1	TRBV7-2	TRBJ1-1	CASSQLGQLNTEAFF
14	NA	TRBV28	TRBJ2-7	CASSFRIWGHEQYF
15	TRBD2	TRBV7-6	NA	CASSFLAGDTGELFF
14	TRBD1	TRBV18	TRBJ2-1	CASSPVQGDNEQFF
14	NA	TRBV6-2/TRBV6-3	TRBJ2-3	CASIPRRDTDTQYF
15	NA	TRBV7-9	NA	CASSLSESSYNEQFF